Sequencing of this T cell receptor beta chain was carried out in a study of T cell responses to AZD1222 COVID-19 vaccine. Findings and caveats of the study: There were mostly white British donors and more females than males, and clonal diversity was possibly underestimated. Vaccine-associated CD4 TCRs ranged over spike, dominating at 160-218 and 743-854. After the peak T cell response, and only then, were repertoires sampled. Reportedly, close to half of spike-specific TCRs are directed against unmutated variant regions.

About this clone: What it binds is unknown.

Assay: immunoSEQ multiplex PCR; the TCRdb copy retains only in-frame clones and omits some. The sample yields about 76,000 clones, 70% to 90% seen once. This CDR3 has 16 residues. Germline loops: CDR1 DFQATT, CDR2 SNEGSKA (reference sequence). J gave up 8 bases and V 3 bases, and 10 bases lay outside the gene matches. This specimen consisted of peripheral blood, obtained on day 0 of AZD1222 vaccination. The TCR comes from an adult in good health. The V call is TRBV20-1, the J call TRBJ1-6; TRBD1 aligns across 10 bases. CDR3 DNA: TGCAGTGCTAGTTTGGGACAGGGGAGATTTTATTCACCCCTCCACTTT. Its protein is CSASLGQGRFYSPLHF.